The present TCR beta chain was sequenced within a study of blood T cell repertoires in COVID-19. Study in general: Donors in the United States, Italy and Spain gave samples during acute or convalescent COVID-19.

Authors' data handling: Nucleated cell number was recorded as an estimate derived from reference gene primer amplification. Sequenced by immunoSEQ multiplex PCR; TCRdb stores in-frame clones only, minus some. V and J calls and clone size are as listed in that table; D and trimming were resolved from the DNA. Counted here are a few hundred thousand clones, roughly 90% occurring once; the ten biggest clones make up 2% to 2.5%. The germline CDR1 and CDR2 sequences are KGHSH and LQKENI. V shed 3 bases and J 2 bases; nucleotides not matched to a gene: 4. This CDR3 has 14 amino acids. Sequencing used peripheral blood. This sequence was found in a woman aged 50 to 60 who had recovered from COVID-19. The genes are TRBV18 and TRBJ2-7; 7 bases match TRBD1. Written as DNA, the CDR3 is TGTGCCAGCTCACCCCGGGACAGTGCCTACGAGCAGTACTTC. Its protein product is CASSPRDSAYEQYF.